This TCR beta chain is from a study of shared clonotypes between healthy human individuals. Findings and limits, study-wide: The naive CD4 repertoires of four donors were compared, and about 5% of clonotypes were shared. The authors expected sequencing depth to affect clonotype sharing among donors.

TCRdb keeps only in-frame clones here, not all; method: immunoSEQ multiplex PCR. The repertoire holds approximately 1,000,000 clones, with 75% to 85% as singletons. On this clone: Antigen specificity is unknown.

Trimming shortened V by 3 bases and J by 0 bases, and 9 bases separated the two germline ends. This CDR3 has 14 residues. The V gene's germline CDR1 is SGHTA and CDR2 FQGNSA. Material for sequencing was memory CD4+ T cells from PBMCs. Subset in this sample: CD45RA-negative fraction. This chain joins TRBV7-2 and TRBJ2-7; no firm D call. The TCR was taken from a man between 18 and 35 years old in good health. Some clones in this sample may be carry-over from other donors' samples. The CDR3 loop is CASSFNFDSYEQYF. In nucleotides, the CDR3 is TGTGCCAGCAGCTTTAACTTCGACTCCTACGAGCAGTACTTC.